The clone carrying this T cell receptor beta chain occurred many times. Its antigen is unknown. V dropped 6 bases and J dropped 2; count of bases not matched to a gene: 1. The CDR3 covers 13 residues. The germline V gene encodes CDR1 SGHTA and CDR2 FQGNSA. MiXCR, run by TCRdb on the reads, gives a single entry per CDR3 protein. This sample has approximately 730,000 distinct CDR3 sequences, with 25% to 30% found just once. This sample is part of a study of T cell repertoires in cytomegalovirus infection. Across the whole study: Public signatures in TCR beta pointed to CMV infection and matching HLA type. Findings and caveats of the study: The study identified carriers of CMV plus the relevant HLA from cumulative public TCR beta family frequency.

V is TRBV7-2 and J is TRBJ1-5, with TRBD1 matching 7 bases. The material sequenced was cultured CD8+ T cells from PBMCs, taken from culture after CMV antigen stimulation. The origin of this receptor is a human donor in good health (CMV status not recorded). Some clones in this sample may be carry-over from other donors' samples. The CDR3 DNA follows: TGTGCCAGCAGAGACAGGGGCAATCAGCCCCAGCATTTT. This translates into CASRDRGNQPQHF.